What follows is one T cell receptor beta chain and its context. The source of the sample is a study of blood T cell repertoires in COVID-19. Study-wide context: The analysed material was cDNA or gDNA that came from T cells, B-cell-depleted T cells, or PBMCs.

Authors' methods: Estimates of nucleated cell counts were drawn from the amplification of reference gene primers. Using immunoSEQ multiplex PCR, the repertoire was profiled, and TCRdb retains in-frame clones only, with some absent. D and trimming were read from the DNA, whereas the V and J calls and clone size are those reported in that table. The sample lists around 370,000 clones, over 80% occurring once. CDR3 length: 14 residues. CDR1 is SGDLS, CDR2 YYNGEE, per germline. V lost 0 bases to trimming and J lost 6 bases, with 13 bases between them. The Seattle site enrolled patients during active infection and followed them longitudinally.

This receptor was identified in a woman aged 45-60 years with COVID-19, enrolled during active disease. The gene calls are TRBV9 and TRBJ2-7; D might be TRBD2 (5 bases). Sequenced material: peripheral blood. CDR3 sequence reads: CASSVDLSSREQYF. The CDR3, as DNA: TGTGCCAGCAGCGTAGATTTGTCTAGCCGCGAGCAGTACTTC.